These 3 T cell receptor beta chains share one sample of origin, sequenced in a study of beta chain features in type 1 diabetes. Expressed TCRB transcripts were sequenced because the entire RNA isolate underwent reverse transcription. Generated by immunoSEQ multiplex PCR, the TCRdb table keeps only in-frame clones and is missing some. Of around 300,000 clones in the sample, about 11% were seen once. What was sequenced was naive CD4+ T cells from blood. These receptors were taken from a woman younger than 45 in good health.

The CDR3 protein is CASSQGWESSGANVLTF. The CDR3 nucleotides read TGCGCCAGCAGCCAGGGGTGGGAGAGCTCTGGGGCCAACGTCCTGACTTTC. The rearrangement joins TRBV4-3 to TRBJ2-6; D is perhaps TRBD2 (5 bases). This CDR3 is built from 17 residues. CDR1 and CDR2 (germline): LGHNA, YSLEER. Between the trimmed V and J ends, which lost 3 bases and 0 bases, there was a span of 12 bases.

This rearrangement joins TRBV30 to TRBJ2-2, with 11 bases that match TRBD2. Germline V gives CDR1 GTSNPN, CDR2 SVGIG (reference sequence). The CDR3 loop spans 15 amino acids. V gave up 0 bases and J gave up 4 bases; unmatched junction bases: 1. CDR3 bases: TGTGCCTGGAGTGTACTAGCGGGAGTCACCGGGGAGCTGTTTTTT. Its protein is CAWSVLAGVTGELFF.

The rearrangement uses TRBV29-1 and TRBJ2-3; D is uncertain. The CDR3 spans 10 residues. Germline V gives CDR1 SQVTM, CDR2 ANQGSEA. The V and J ends lost 8 bases and 3 bases respectively, with 6 bases between them. CDR3 amino acids: CSPTTDTQYF. CDR3 sequence (DNA): TGCAGCCCTACTACAGATACGCAGTATTTT.